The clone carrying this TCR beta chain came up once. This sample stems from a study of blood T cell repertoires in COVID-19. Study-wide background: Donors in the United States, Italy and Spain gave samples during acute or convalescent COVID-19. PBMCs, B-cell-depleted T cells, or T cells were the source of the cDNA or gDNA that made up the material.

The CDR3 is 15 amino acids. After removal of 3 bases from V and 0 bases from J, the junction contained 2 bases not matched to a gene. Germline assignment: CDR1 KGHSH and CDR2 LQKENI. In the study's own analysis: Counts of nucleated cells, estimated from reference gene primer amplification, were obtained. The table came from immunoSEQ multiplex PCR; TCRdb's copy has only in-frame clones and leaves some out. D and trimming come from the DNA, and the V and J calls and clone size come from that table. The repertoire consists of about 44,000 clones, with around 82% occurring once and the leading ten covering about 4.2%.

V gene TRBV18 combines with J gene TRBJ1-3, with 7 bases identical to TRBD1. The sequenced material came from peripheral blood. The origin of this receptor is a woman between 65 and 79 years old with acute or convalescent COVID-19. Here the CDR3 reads CASSPGTDSGNTIYF. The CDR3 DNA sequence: TGTGCCAGCTCACCCGGGACAGACTCTGGAAACACCATATATTTT.